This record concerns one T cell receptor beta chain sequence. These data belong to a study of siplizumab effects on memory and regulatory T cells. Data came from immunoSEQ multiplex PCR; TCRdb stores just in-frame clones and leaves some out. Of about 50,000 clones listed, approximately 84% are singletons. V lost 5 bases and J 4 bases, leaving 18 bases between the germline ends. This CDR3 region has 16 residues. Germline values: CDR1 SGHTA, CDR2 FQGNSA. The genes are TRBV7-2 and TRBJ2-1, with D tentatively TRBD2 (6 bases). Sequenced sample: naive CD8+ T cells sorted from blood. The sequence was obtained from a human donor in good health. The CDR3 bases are TGTGCCAGCAGCGCCCTGTGGGTCGGGGGTTACAATGAGCAGTTCTTC. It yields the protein CASSALWVGGYNEQFF.